This TCR beta chain was obtained from a study of OX40 agonist ivuxolimab in advanced cancers. Study summary: Administration of intravenous ivuxolimab to patients occurred every 2 weeks at 0.01 to 10 mg/kg.

This CDR3 comprises 14 residues. Germline V CDR1 and CDR2: MNHEY, SMNVEV (reference sequence). The V segment lost 6 bases and the J segment 2 bases; nucleotides outside the gene matches: 6. As for this clone: Its antigen is as yet unknown.

The method was immunoSEQ multiplex PCR; TCRdb's version includes in-frame clones alone and lacks a portion of them. The sample shows just over 14,000 clones, around four fifths of them seen only once. The cohort excluded patients with autoimmune disease history or systemic immunosuppression. Study-level points and caveats: The antigen specificity of the peripheral T cells (those that were expanded) was not determined. Nonresponders included some who also had low normalized T-cell clonal expansion.

Sequencing used CD4+ or CD8+ T cells sorted from blood, obtained in a trial of the OX40 agonist ivuxolimab. The clonotype comes from an adult with an advanced solid tumor such as melanoma, head and neck, liver or kidney cancer. This chain uses TRBV27 with TRBJ1-2; TRBD1 aligns across 7 bases. In nucleotides, the CDR3 is TGTGCCAGCAGACCGGGACAGAACAACTATGGCTACACCTTC. Its protein is CASRPGQNNYGYTF.